Reported below is one TCR beta chain. What antigen it recognizes has not been identified. The junction shows a germline mismatch at one end, possibly a read error. Without any cell sorting, total RNA and DNA were co-extracted from about 20-30 mg of bulk tissue using the AllPrep DNA/RNA mini kit. Five patients with histopathologically diagnosed primary liver carcinoma underwent surgical resection in China between late 2015 and March 2016. Patients had chronic HBV infection and were treatment-naive at sampling. Each tumor was sampled at five spatially separated regions: the superior, inferior, left-lateral and right-lateral poles and the tumor centre. Histology showed that every tumor sample contained more than 75% viable tumor cells. Each fresh piece of tumor and adjacent tissue was cut in two, with one half stored in RNAlater at -80 degrees C and the other half sent for histology. This entry is derived from a study of tumor-infiltrating lymphocytes in primary liver carcinoma (dated by TCRdb to the late 2010s). In the study overall: Of the five patients, three men and two women aged 30 to 69 years, four had hepatocellular carcinoma and one had combined HCC and intrahepatic cholangiocarcinoma. The five patients had tumors staged T1-T3 N0M0, with maximum diameters ranging from about 4.2 to 10 cm. Each sample produced roughly 3.65 to 7.13 million productive TCRbeta reads, and read depth showed no significant difference between tissue types. For each liver tumor, the study sampled five regions along with adjacent normal tissue and blood, and applied TCRbeta repertoire sequencing, expression microarrays and whole-exome sequencing. A total of some 35 specimens from 5 patients went through TCRbeta repertoire sequencing, namely 25 tumor regions, 5 adjacent noncancerous liver tissues and 5 peripheral blood samples. To link TCRbeta repertoire diversity with the local molecular phenotype, the approximately 25 tumor region samples were profiled using Agilent mRNA microarrays. Technical replicate repertoires showed high reproducibility, with mean shared-clone rates around 0.9 and correlation coefficients above 0.98. General conclusions and limits of the study: Comparison of CD4+ and CD8+ T cell repertoires was precluded by the use of bulk unsorted samples. Consistent with antigen-driven expansion, pairs of tumor regions showed higher repertoire overlap (mean roughly 35%) than either tumor-adjacent pairs (around 17%) or tumor-blood pairs (roughly 14%). A significantly larger repertoire fraction was made up by the top 250 clones in tumors than in blood (p = 0.039). Only a few patients were included in the study, and the authors note that the findings should be validated in a larger study. Just about 7-25% of top clones turned up in all five regions of a tumor, which suggests spatial heterogeneity among tumor-infiltrating T cells. Because sequencing covered only the TCR beta chain and unpaired alpha chains were not captured, true repertoire diversity is likely underestimated.

The CDR3, from cysteine to phenylalanine, totals 14 residues. Only the CDR3 region is kept as DNA, spanning 42 bases read in frame from base 1. Starting from roughly 500 ng total RNA, TCRbeta-specific cDNA was produced by reverse transcription with a constant-region primer and ProtoScript II reverse transcriptase. Three nested multiplex PCR rounds, following a slightly modified ARM-PCR procedure, were used to build the TCRbeta libraries. The first two PCR rounds used multiplex TRBV1-TRBV30 forward primers with a Cbeta reverse primer, each for approximately 9 cycles. Sample barcodes and Illumina adapters were added in a final 25-cycle PCR with Deep VentR polymerase. Amplicons of 200-500 bp were gel-purified with a QIAquick gel extraction kit before sequencing. TCRbeta amplicons were sequenced on an Illumina HiSeq 2500 with 250-bp paired-end reads. Processing in the source paper ran as follows. Quality trimming of reads was performed with Trimmomatic v0.33, and paired reads were merged with FLASH v1.2.11 so that full CDR3 sequences could be recovered. V, D and J germline segments were assigned to the rearranged TCRbeta sequences by MiGEC v1.2.1b. VDJtools v1.0.0 computed clonotype statistics and Shannon-Wiener diversity indices. Except for diversity analysis, only the 250 most abundant clonotypes of each sample were used in subsequent analyses to reduce sampling bias. TCRdb reprocessed the public reads (quality trimming at Q25 with fastp, clone calling with MiXCR) and kept in-frame beta chains. Each entry merges the rows of one CDR3 protein and shows their most common DNA and genes. The V and J calls follow TCRdb's processing rather than the paper's. Here the sample has around 50,000 distinct CDR3 sequences; about 68% occur a single time. 20% to 30% of the sample is held by the ten biggest clonotypes.

Recombination connected TRBV12-3 or TRBV12-4 to TRBJ2-7; the D gene is perhaps TRBD2, on 5 matching bases. This TCR was sampled from a man in his forties with primary liver carcinoma and hepatitis B virus infection. The specimen sequenced was liver tumor tissue from sampling region 3. The cell subset or site label here, explained by the study, means: tumor region T3, left-lateral pole. The DNA is as follows: TGTGCAAACAGTTTACATGGAGAGGGCAACGAGCAGTACTTT. Translated, this gives CANSLHGEGNEQYF.